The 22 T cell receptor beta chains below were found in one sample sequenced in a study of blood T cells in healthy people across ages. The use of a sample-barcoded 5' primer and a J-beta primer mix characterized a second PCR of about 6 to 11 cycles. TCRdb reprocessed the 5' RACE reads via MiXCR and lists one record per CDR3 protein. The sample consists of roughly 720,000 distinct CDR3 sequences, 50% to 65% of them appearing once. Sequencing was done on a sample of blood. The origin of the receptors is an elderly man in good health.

The CDR3 reads CASSLAKDTQYF. The CDR3 DNA reads as TGCGCCAGCAGCTTGGCCAAAGATACGCAGTATTTT. The chain carries TRBV5-1 and TRBJ2-3; D is ambiguous. Germline CDR1 is SGHRS and CDR2 is YFSETQ. The CDR3 is 12 residues long. V lost 0 bases to trimming and J lost 5 bases, with 4 bases between them. The variable domain in full, with the rest retrieved from reference TRBV5-1 and TRBJ2-3, is KAGVTQTPRYLIKTRGQQVTLSCSPISGHRSVSWYQQTPGQGLQFLFEYFSETQRNKGNFPGRFSGRQFSNSRSEMNVSTLELGDSALYLCASSLAKDTQYFGPGTRLTVL.

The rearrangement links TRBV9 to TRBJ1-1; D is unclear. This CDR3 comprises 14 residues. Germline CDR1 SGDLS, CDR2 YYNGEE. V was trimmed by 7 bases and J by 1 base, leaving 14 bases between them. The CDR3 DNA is TGTGCCAGCGGACGACATAGTTCGAACACTGAAGCTTTCTTT. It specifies CASGRHSSNTEAFF.

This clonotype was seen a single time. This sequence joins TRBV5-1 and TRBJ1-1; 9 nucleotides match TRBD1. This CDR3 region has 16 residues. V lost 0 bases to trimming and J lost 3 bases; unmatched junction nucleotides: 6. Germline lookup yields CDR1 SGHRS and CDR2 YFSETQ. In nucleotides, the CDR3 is TGCGCCAGCAGCTTGGTCTCGGGACAGGGCGACACTGAAGCTTTCTTT. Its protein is CASSLVSGQGDTEAFF.

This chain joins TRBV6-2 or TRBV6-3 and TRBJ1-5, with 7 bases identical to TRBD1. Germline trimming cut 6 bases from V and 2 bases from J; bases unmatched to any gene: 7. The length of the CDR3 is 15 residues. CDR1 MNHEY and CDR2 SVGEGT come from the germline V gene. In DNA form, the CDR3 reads TGTGCCAGCAGGCCAGGGGGGTCTGGCAATCAGCCCCAGCATTTT. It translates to CASRPGGSGNQPQHF.

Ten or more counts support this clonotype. DNA of the CDR3: TGTGCCAGCACCCTGGGGGGGACCCAGTACTTC. It yields the protein CASTLGGTQYF. V usage is TRBV7-2 and J usage is TRBJ2-3; the D gene is possibly TRBD2 (6 bases). The DNA end is more similar to TRBJ2-5, so the J call may be wrong. The CDR3 has 11 amino acids. Germline V lookup: CDR1 SGHTA, CDR2 FQGNSA.

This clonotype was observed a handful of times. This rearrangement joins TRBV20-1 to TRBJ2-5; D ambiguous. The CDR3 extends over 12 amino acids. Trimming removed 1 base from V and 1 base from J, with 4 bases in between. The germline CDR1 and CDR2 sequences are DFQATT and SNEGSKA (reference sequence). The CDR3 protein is CSARVIQETQYF. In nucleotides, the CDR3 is TGCAGTGCTAGAGTGATCCAAGAGACCCAGTACTTC.

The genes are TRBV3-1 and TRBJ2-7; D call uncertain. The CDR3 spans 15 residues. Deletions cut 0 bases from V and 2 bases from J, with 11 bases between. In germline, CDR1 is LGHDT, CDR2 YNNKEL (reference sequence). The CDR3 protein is CASSQDASVPYEQYF. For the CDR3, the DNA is TGTGCCAGCAGCCAAGATGCGTCGGTCCCCTACGAGCAGTACTTC.

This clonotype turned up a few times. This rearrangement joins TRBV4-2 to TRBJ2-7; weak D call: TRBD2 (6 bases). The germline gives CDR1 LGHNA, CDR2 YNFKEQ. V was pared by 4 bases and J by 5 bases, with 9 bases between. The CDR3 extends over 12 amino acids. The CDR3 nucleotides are TGTGCCAGCAGCCTAGGGAGGAACGAGCAGTACTTC. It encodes CASSLGRNEQYF.

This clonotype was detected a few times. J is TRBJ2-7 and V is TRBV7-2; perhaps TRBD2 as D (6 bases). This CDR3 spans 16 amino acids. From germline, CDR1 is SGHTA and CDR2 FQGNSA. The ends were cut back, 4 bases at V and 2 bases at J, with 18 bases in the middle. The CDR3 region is CASSSPSSGLPYEQYF. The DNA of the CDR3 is TGTGCCAGCAGCTCCCCGAGTAGCGGTTTGCCCTACGAGCAGTACTTC.

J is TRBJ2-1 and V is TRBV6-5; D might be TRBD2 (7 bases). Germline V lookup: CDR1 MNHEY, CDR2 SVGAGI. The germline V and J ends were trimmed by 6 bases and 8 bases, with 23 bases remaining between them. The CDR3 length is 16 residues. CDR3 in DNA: TGTGCCAGCAGAGCGGGACAATTACTCTATGGCGATGAGCAGTTCTTC. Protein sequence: CASRAGQLLYGDEQFF.

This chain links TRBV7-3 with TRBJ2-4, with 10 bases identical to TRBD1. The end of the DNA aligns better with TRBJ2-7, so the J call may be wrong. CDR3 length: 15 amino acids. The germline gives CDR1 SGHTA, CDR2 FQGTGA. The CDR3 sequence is CASSTRTGGFYEQYF. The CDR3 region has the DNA TGTGCCAGCAGCACCCGGACAGGGGGATTCTACGAGCAGTACTTC.

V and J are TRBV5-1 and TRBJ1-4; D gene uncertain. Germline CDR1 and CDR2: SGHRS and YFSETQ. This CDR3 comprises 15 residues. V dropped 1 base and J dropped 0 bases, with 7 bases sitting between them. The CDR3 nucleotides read TGCGCCAGCAGCTTGCGTTGGGCAACTAATGAAAAACTGTTTTTT. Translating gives CASSLRWATNEKLFF.

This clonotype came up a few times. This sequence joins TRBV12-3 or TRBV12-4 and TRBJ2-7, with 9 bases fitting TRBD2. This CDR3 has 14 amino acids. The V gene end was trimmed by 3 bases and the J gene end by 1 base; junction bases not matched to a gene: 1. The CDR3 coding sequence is TGTGCCAGCAGTTTCCTAGCGGGATCCTACGAGCAGTACTTC. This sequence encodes CASSFLAGSYEQYF.

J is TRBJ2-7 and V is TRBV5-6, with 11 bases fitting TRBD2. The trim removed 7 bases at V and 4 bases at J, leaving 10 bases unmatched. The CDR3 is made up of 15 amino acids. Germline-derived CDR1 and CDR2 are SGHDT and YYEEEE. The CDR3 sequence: CASELPSGGTYEQYF. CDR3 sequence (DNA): TGTGCCAGCGAACTCCCTAGCGGGGGGACGTACGAGCAGTACTTC. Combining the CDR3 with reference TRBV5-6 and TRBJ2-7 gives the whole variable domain DAGVTQSPTHLIKTRGQQVTLRCSPKSGHDTVSWYQQALGQGPQFIFQYYEEEERQRGNFPDRFSGHQFPNYSSELNVNALLLGDSALYLCASELPSGGTYEQYFGPGTRLTVT.

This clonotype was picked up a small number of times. CDR3 sequence (DNA): TGTGCCAGCAGCTTGCGGACCGGGACAACCTACAATGAGCAGTTCTTC. Translation gives CASSLRTGTTYNEQFF. The chain employs TRBV7-2 and TRBJ2-1, with a possible D match to TRBD1 (6 bases). CDR1 and CDR2 from the germline V gene are SGHTA and FQGNSA. Deletions cut 3 bases from V and 2 bases from J, with 14 bases between. The CDR3 extends over 16 amino acids.

As DNA, the CDR3 is TGCAGCGTGCGCAGGGGCGACGAGACCCAGTACTTC. As protein: CSVRRGDETQYF. This chain connects TRBV29-1 to TRBJ2-5, with D tentatively TRBD1 (6 bases). V dropped 6 bases and J dropped 5 bases, with 13 bases sitting between them. This CDR3 is 12 amino acids long. Germline V CDR1 and CDR2: SQVTM, ANQGSEA.

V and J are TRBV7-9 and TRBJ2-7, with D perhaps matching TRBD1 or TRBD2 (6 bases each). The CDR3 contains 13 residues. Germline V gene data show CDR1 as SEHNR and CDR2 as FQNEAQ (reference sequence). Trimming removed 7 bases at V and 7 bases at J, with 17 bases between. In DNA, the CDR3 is TGTGCCAGCAAGTTAGGGGGGACGAGAGAGCAGTACTTC. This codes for CASKLGGTREQYF.

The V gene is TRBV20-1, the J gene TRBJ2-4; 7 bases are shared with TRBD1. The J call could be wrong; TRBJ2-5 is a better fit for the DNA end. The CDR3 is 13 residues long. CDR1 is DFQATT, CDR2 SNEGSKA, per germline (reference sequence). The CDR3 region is CSARETGIETQYF. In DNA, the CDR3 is TGCAGTGCTAGAGAGACAGGGATAGAGACCCAGTACTTC.

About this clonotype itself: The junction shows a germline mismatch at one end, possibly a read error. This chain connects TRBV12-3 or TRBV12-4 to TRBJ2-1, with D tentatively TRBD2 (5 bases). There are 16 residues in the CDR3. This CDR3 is CASSLAGGPGHNEQFF. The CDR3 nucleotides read TGTGCCAGCAGTCTAGCCGGCGGGCCAGGCCACAATGAGCAGTTCTTC.

The chain's CDR3 is CASSPRGQGLGRNTEAFF. CDR3 DNA: TGTGCCAGCAGTCCGCGGGGACAGGGGCTGGGTCGGAACACTGAAGCTTTCTTT. The rearrangement uses TRBV12-3 or TRBV12-4 and TRBJ1-1; the match to TRBD1 covers 10 bases. With 5 bases clipped from V and 1 base from J, the junction kept 13 bases outside the gene matches. This CDR3 region has 18 residues.

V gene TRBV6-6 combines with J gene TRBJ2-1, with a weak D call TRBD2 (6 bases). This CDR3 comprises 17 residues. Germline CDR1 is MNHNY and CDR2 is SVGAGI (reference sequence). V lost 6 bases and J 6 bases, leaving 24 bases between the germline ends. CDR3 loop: CASSPPFSGPSGNEQFF. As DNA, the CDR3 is TGTGCCAGCAGCCCTCCTTTTAGCGGCCCTTCTGGCAATGAGCAGTTCTTC.

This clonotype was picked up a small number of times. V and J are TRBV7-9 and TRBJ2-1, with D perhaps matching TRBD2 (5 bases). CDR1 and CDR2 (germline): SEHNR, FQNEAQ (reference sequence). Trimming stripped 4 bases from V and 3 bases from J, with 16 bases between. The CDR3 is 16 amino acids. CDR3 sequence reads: CASSSTDWTVYNEQFF. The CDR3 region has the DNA TGTGCCAGCAGCTCCACGGACTGGACCGTCTACAATGAGCAGTTCTTC.